The source of this T cell receptor beta chain is a study of blood T cell repertoires in COVID-19 (dated by TCRdb to 2020 to 2022). Regarding the study in general: Collaborator samples came from the United States, Italy and Spain and covered acute and convalescent phases of COVID-19. The prospective study material was composed of cDNA or gDNA derived from T cells, B-cell-depleted T cells, or PBMCs. Subjects who had been exposed to COVID-19, were actively infected with it, or had recovered from it provided the deeply sampled blood TCRbeta repertoires that made up the dataset. The repertoires were released in a freely available public database meant as a resource for research on the immune response to SARS-CoV-2. Samples were obtained from the ongoing ImmuneRACE study (first 160 participants) and from 1,254 subjects provided by 6 global collaborators. Sample metadata almost always included a de-identified subject ID, COVID-19 status, age in years and sex. Where HLA class I and class II types were available, the types were taken from metadata supplied by the sample provider, not from assay-based typing. General conclusions and limits of the study: The amount of clinical and demographic metadata varied by source and participant and was provided uncurated.

Collaborating institutions collected whole blood in K2EDTA tubes following their own protocols. For TCRbeta analysis, collaborators shipped samples as frozen whole blood, isolated PBMCs, or DNA extracted from either of those sample types. About this clone itself: The target of this receptor is not known. No base qualities exist here, and no much larger clone lies one base off it.

TCRbeta CDR3 regions were amplified from genomic DNA using the immunoSEQ Assay, a bias-controlled multiplex PCR. The authors' pipeline ran thus. Nucleated cell counts per sample were estimated from amplification of reference gene primers within the assay. To quantify the absolute abundance of each unique TCRbeta CDR3 rearrangement, sequence reads were collapsed and filtered. For each sample, productive Simpson clonality was calculated by taking the square root of Simpson's diversity index across productive rearrangements. Held by TCRdb, this immuneACCESS table contains in-frame sequences only and omits some clones. Under half of the omission traces to an unresolved V gene where checked; the cause of the rest is unknown. From that table come the V and J calls and clone size; the DNA was used to work out D and trimming. The sample table shows under 350,000 clones, and around 89% are seen once. The ten largest clones capture approximately 4.6% of the sample.

Relative to germline, V is missing 3 bases and J is missing 6 bases, with 7 bases of the junction outside any gene match. Including cysteine and phenylalanine, the CDR3 has 15 amino acids. Only the CDR3 region is kept as DNA, spanning 45 bases read in frame from base 1. The germline V gene provides CDR1 KGHDR and CDR2 SFDVKD. The sequence was collected from a man aged 40-55 years with acute or convalescent COVID-19. The sequencing sample was made of peripheral blood. The sequence is built from TRBV24-1 and TRBJ2-5, with 9 bases in between that match TRBD1. The sequenced DNA is TGTGCCACCAGTGATATGGGACAGGGAGGCCAGACCCAGTACTTC. Its protein reads: CATSDMGQGGQTQYF.